A few counts support the clone carrying this T cell receptor (beta chain). What it binds is not known. The sample comes from a study of response to subunit inactivated influenza vaccine. Findings and caveats of the study: Authors suggested few new T cells are recruited by each seasonal influenza vaccination.

TCRdb reprocessed the RT-PCR reads with MiXCR, giving one entry per CDR3 protein. Among around 580,000 distinct CDR3 sequences listed, about 12% were seen once. The clonotype was recovered from a man between 45 and 60 years old who received an inactivated influenza vaccine. Here the sequenced sample was PBMCs from blood, taken on the day of vaccination.

The CDR3 here is CASSLELTGAYGDTQYF. In nucleotides, the CDR3 is TGCGCCAGCAGCCTCGAATTAACAGGGGCTTACGGGGATACGCAGTATTTT. V usage is TRBV5-1 and J usage is TRBJ2-3, with 7 bases identical to TRBD1. Germline loops: CDR1 SGHRS, CDR2 YFSETQ. This CDR3 region has 17 residues. V trimming: 4 bases; J trimming: 6 bases; junction bases outside the gene matches: 17.